Listed below are T cell receptor beta chains from one sample, sequenced in a study of Graves' ophthalmopathy and Graves' hyperthyroidism. TCRdb processed the multiplex PCR reads anew with MiXCR; each CDR3 protein has one entry. Of about 200,000 distinct CDR3 sequences listed, 25% to 30% were seen once; the top ten hold approximately 9%. Source material: peripheral blood. These receptors originate from a man aged 45 to 65 with Graves' ophthalmopathy. Each CDR3 is given with its conserved first and last residue. Each record gives: CDR3 length, D gene, V gene, J gene, clone size, CDR3 DNA, CDR3 protein. The D gene is left open where the match is weak. Only some rows state a clone size, as once, few, many or a class for expanded clones.

15	TRBD2	TRBV14	TRBJ2-7	many	TGTGCCAGCAGCCAACTAAGCGGGGCCAGCTACGAGCAGTACTTC	CASSQLSGASYEQYF
15	.	TRBV27	TRBJ1-6	.	TGTGCCAGCAGTTTAGTTGGTGGCGGCCATTCACCCCTCCACTTT	CASSLVGGGHSPLHF
16	.	TRBV12-3/TRBV12-4	TRBJ2-2	.	TGTGCCAGCAGCGTCCCGGGACGCTCGAACACCGGGGAGCTGTTTTTT	CASSVPGRSNTGELFF
17	TRBD2	TRBV7-2	TRBJ2-5	many	TGTGCCAGCAGCCAGATAGCGGGAGGTAGTGTAAGAGAGACCCAGTACTTC	CASSQIAGGSVRETQYF
12	.	TRBV30	TRBJ2-5	many	TGTGCCTGCATCAGGGGACAAGAGACCCAGTACTTC	CACIRGQETQYF
13	TRBD1	TRBV20-1	TRBJ1-2	many	TGCAGTGCTCTGGACAGGATTGACTATGGCTACACCTTC	CSALDRIDYGYTF
14	TRBD1	TRBV27	TRBJ2-7	few	TGTGCCAGCGGTACTCCGGGACAGATTTACGAGCAGTACTTC	CASGTPGQIYEQYF
14	.	TRBV6-5	TRBJ1-1	many	TGTGCCAGCAGTTACACGGACACTTACACTGAAGCTTTCTTT	CASSYTDTYTEAFF
16	.	TRBV7-3	TRBJ2-5	many	TGTGCCAGCAGCTTAATTCCGGGACACGCTAGGGAGACCCAGTACTTC	CASSLIPGHARETQYF
14	.	TRBV20-1	TRBJ1-2	many	TGCAGTGCTAGAGTATCGGAGGGGGGCAATGGCTACACCTTC	CSARVSEGGNGYTF
14	.	TRBV11-2	TRBJ1-1	many	TGTGCCAGCAGCTTAGAGCGCCTATACACTGAAGCTTTCTTT	CASSLERLYTEAFF
13	.	TRBV5-1	TRBJ2-5	many	TGCGCCAGCAGGACGGACAGGGAGGGGACCCAGTACTTC	CASRTDREGTQYF
14	.	TRBV19	TRBJ1-5	many	TGTGCCAGTAGTACCCCGGGACGGCCGGGGCCCCAGCATTTT	CASSTPGRPGPQHF
12	.	TRBV19	TRBJ2-2	many	TGTGCCAGTAGTTATGACACCGGGGAGCTGTTTTTT	CASSYDTGELFF
15	.	TRBV20-1	TRBJ2-7	many	TGCAGTGCTAGCTCCCTAGCGTCGAGTCCCTACGAGCAGTACTTC	CSASSLASSPYEQYF
13	.	TRBV11-2	TRBJ2-7	many	TGTGCCAGCAGCTTGGAGGGTAGGAGGCGGCAGTACTTC	CASSLEGRRRQYF
15	.	TRBV6-2/TRBV6-3	TRBJ2-7	once	TGTGCCAGCAGTAGCCCTCACAGGGCTAGAGACGAGCAGTACTTC	CASSSPHRARDEQYF
15	.	TRBV2	TRBJ2-7	many	TGTGCCAGCAGTGATGGGGGAGGACACTCCTACGAGCAGTACTTC	CASSDGGGHSYEQYF
15	TRBD1	TRBV20-1	TRBJ2-7	many	TGCAGTGCTAGTGATCGGGGACAGGGGGTTCACGAGCAGTACTTC	CSASDRGQGVHEQYF
17	.	TRBV28	TRBJ1-5	many	TGTGCCAGCAGTTCCCAGGGGACATCTCCCTCCAATCAGCCCCAGCATTTT	CASSSQGTSPSNQPQHF
14	.	TRBV29-1	TRBJ2-2	many	TGCAGCGTTGAAGGGCAGGGGGGAACCGGGGAGCTGTTTTTT	CSVEGQGGTGELFF
15	TRBD2	TRBV7-2	TRBJ2-2	many	TGTGCCAGCAGCCAGGGACTAGCGGCCACCGGGGAGCTGTTTTTT	CASSQGLAATGELFF
14	.	TRBV6-1	TRBJ1-1	.	TGTGCCAGCAGACGACCTAGCGAGGGGACTGAAGCTTTCTTT	CASRRPSEGTEAFF
13	.	TRBV3-1	TRBJ2-7	many	TGTGCCAGCAGCCAAGCTTCTAGGAGTGAGCAGTACTTC	CASSQASRSEQYF
12	.	TRBV29-1	TRBJ2-7	many	TGCAGCGTTGATTCTGGGGGCGACGAGCAGTACTTC	CSVDSGGDEQYF
15	.	TRBV6-1	TRBJ2-7	.	TGTGCCAGCAGTGAAGAGCCAGGTAGGGTCTACGAGCAGTACTTC	CASSEEPGRVYEQYF
20	.	TRBV12-5	TRBJ1-5	many	TGTGCTAGTGGTTTGGACACCCAAGGTTGGGGCGACGTGTACAATCAGCCCCAGCATTTT	CASGLDTQGWGDVYNQPQHF
13	.	TRBV30	TRBJ1-2	.	TGTGCCTGGAGTCCGGGGACTAACTATGGCTACACCTTC	CAWSPGTNYGYTF
13	.	TRBV4-3	TRBJ2-7	many	TGCGCCAGCAGCCCCCAGGTGGCCGCCGAGCAGTACTTC	CASSPQVAAEQYF
15	.	TRBV6-5	TRBJ1-1	.	TGTGCCAGCAGTTACTCCGGTGGGGTGGACACTGAAGCTTTCTTT	CASSYSGGVDTEAFF
16	.	TRBV12-3/TRBV12-4	TRBJ2-7	many	TGTGCCAGCAGTTTTCAGCCCACCGGGATCTCCTACGAGCAGTACTTC	CASSFQPTGISYEQYF
12	.	TRBV28	TRBJ1-1	few	TGTGCCAGCAGCAGGGGTTACACTGAAGCTTTCTTT	CASSRGYTEAFF
17	.	TRBV20-1	TRBJ1-5	many	TGCAGTGCTCCCTCAAATCGGGGGGCGAATTTATTTCAGCCCCAGCATTTT	CSAPSNRGANLFQPQHF
14	.	TRBV20-1	TRBJ2-5	many	TGCAGTGCTTTAGTAGTCGGGTTCCAAGAGACCCAGTACTTC	CSALVVGFQETQYF
12	.	TRBV5-8	TRBJ2-5	many	TGTGCCAGCAGTCTGAAAAAAGAGACCCAGTACTTC	CASSLKKETQYF
13	.	TRBV28	TRBJ1-1	many	TGTGCCAGCAGTTTAGAGTTTTGGAATGAAGCTTTCTTT	CASSLEFWNEAFF
14	.	TRBV7-3	TRBJ1-1	many	TGTGCCAGCAGCTTAAGGGCGCAGGGAACTGAAGCTTTCTTT	CASSLRAQGTEAFF
15	.	TRBV13	TRBJ2-7	many	TGTGCCAGCAGCTCCACAGAAGCGTTAGTCTACGAGCAGTACTTC	CASSSTEALVYEQYF
16	TRBD2	TRBV29-1	TRBJ2-2	.	TGCAGCGTTGAAGATCCGGCGGGAGGGCCTATCGGGGAGCTGTTTTTT	CSVEDPAGGPIGELFF
14	.	TRBV12-3/TRBV12-4	TRBJ2-2	many	TGTGCCAGCAGTTTCCGGGACTCGGCCGGGGAGCTGTTTTTT	CASSFRDSAGELFF
18	TRBD1	TRBV6-2/TRBV6-3	TRBJ2-6	.	TGTGCCAGCAGTTCCCGGACAGGGATTTTATCTGGGGCCAACGTCCTGACTTTC	CASSSRTGILSGANVLTF
16	TRBD1	TRBV11-1	TRBJ2-1	.	TGTGCCAGCAGATCGCCTCCGGGACAGTCACACAATGAGCAGTTCTTC	CASRSPPGQSHNEQFF
16	TRBD1	TRBV6-5	TRBJ2-7	.	TGTGCCAGCAGTTACTCGATGGGGACAGGGATCCACGAGCAGTACTTC	CASSYSMGTGIHEQYF